This T cell receptor beta chain was sequenced in a study of blood T cell repertoires in COVID-19. Study overall: Both acute and convalescent COVID-19 samples were obtained from the United States, Italy and Spain.

The CDR3 spans 13 residues. The germline V gene has CDR1 SEHNR and CDR2 FQNEAQ (reference sequence). V was cut by 5 bases and J by 4 bases, with 9 bases left in between. Generated by immunoSEQ multiplex PCR, the TCRdb table keeps only in-frame clones and is missing some. The sample lists a few hundred thousand clones, roughly four fifths occurring once. This sequence originates from a person aged 70 to 85 with COVID-19, enrolled during active disease. The material sequenced was peripheral blood. This sequence joins TRBV7-9 and TRBJ1-3; D call uncertain. For the CDR3, the DNA is TGTGCCAGCAGCGACGTAGCGGGAAACACCATATATTTT. It yields the protein CASSDVAGNTIYF.